This T cell receptor (beta chain) was profiled in a study of neurological immune-mediated disorders. Study-level findings and limits: The greatest TCR clonal expansion appeared in HTLV-1-associated myelopathy and the smallest, falling below healthy controls, in multiple sclerosis.

The cDNA came from 5'RACE, which used 10-nucleotide random UMIs. TCRdb passed the 5' RACE reads through MiXCR, listing each CDR3 protein once. The table records about 59,000 distinct CDR3 sequences, roughly 12% of them present only once. This clonotype showed up just a few times. The antigen is not known. This may arise from a read error, as a much more abundant clone is one base away. The unsorted libraries were made from 2 million PBMCs kept at -80 C. In germline, CDR1 is ENHRY, CDR2 SYGVKD. The CDR3 extends over 15 amino acids. This rearrangement joins TRBV10-3 to TRBJ1-2; 10 bases agree with TRBD1. The sequenced sample consisted of PBMCs. This TCR was recovered from a woman aged 60 to 75 with HTLV-1-associated myelopathy (HAM/TSP). As DNA, the CDR3 is TGTGCCATCAGTGAGGCGGGACAGGGGACCTATTGCTACACCTTC. Its translation is CAISEAGQGTYCYTF.